This TCR beta chain derives from a study of blood T cell repertoires in COVID-19. Assay: immunoSEQ multiplex PCR; the TCRdb copy retains only in-frame clones and omits some. The sample holds about 130,000 clones, roughly 83% seen once. The V gene's germline CDR1 is SNHLY and CDR2 FYNNEI. Trimming stripped 6 bases from V and 5 bases from J, with 7 bases between. The CDR3 has 11 amino acids. Sample: PBMCs or T cells enriched from blood (not recorded which). The sequence came from a man aged 45-65 years who had recovered from COVID-19. The chain recombines TRBV2 with TRBJ2-5; no reliable D call. The CDR3 region has the DNA TGTGCCAGCAGGATGCAGGAGACCCAGTACTTC. Translating gives CASRMQETQYF.